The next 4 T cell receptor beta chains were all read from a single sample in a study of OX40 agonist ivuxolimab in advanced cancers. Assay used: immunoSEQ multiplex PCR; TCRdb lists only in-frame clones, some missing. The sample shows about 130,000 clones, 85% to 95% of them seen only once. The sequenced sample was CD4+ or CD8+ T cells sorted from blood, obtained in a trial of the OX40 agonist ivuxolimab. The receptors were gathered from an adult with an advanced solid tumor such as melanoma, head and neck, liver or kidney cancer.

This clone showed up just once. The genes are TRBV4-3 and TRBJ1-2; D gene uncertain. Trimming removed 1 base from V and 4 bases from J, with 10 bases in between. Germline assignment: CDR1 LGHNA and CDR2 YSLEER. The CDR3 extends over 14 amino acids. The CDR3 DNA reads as TGCGCCAGCAGCCAAGCCGAAGGCGGCTATGGCTACACCTTC. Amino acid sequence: CASSQAEGGYGYTF.

The CDR3 region is CATQMDGTEKLFF. The CDR3 region has the DNA TGTGCCACCCAGATGGACGGAACAGAAAAACTGTTTTTT. The chain joins TRBV27 to TRBJ1-4; the D is unclear. The CDR3 loop spans 13 amino acids. Trimming took off 10 bases at V and 8 bases at J, with 17 bases between the two ends. Germline CDR1 MNHEY, CDR2 SMNVEV (reference sequence).

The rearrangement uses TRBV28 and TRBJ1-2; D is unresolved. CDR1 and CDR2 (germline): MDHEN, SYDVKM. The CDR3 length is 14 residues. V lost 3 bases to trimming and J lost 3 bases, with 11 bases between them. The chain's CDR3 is CASSLDGPDYGYTF. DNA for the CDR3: TGTGCCAGCAGTTTGGACGGACCGGACTATGGCTACACCTTC.

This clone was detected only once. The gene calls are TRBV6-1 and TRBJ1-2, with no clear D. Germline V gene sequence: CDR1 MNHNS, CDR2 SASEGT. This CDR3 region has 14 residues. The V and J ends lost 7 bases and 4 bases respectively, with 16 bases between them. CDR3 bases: TGTGCCAGCACTCCAAGGGCTCAGTCCTATGGCTACACCTTC. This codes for CASTPRAQSYGYTF.